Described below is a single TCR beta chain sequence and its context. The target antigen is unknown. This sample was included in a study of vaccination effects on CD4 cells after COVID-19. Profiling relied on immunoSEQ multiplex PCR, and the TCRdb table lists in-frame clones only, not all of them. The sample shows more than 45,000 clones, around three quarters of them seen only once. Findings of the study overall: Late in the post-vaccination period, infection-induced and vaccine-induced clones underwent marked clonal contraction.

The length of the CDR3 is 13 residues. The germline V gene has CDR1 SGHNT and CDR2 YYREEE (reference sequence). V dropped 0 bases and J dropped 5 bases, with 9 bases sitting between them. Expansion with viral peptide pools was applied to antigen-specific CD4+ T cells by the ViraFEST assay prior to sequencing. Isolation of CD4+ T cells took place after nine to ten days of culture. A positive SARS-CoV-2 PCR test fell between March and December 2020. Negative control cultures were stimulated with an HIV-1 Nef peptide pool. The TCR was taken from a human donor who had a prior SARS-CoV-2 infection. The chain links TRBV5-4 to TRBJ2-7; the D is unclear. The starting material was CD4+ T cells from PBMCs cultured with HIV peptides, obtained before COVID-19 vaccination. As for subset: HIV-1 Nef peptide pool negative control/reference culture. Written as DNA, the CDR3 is TGTGCCAGCAGCTTGGACCCCAGCGACGAGCAGTACTTC. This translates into CASSLDPSDEQYF.